The source of this T cell receptor (beta chain) is a study of cytomegalovirus exposure and HLA in healthy donors. Vbeta (60) and Jbeta (13) primers were used in the PCR. Generated by immunoSEQ multiplex PCR, the TCRdb table keeps only in-frame clones and is missing some. Of about 120,000 clones listed, almost 70% are singletons. The donors comprised healthy bone marrow donors. With respect to this clone: Its antigen is unidentified.

Study-wide findings and caveats: While the bulk of TCR sequences proved rare, some public TCRs turned up in many donors. There was a cluster of highly shared sequence variants that was likely a sequencing artifact. In vitro work confirmed that three CMV-associated chains recognize CMV antigens.

This CDR3 spans 16 amino acids. V shed 1 base and J 9 bases; nucleotides not matched to a gene: 5. Germline V gives CDR1 SGHNT, CDR2 YENEEA. This TCR was sampled from a man aged 30 to 39 in good health and CMV-seropositive. The V and J genes are TRBV11-3 and TRBJ2-1; TRBD2 matches 14 bases. Input material: PBMCs. CDR3 sequence: CASSLAGLAGVPEQFF. The CDR3 coding sequence is TGTGCCAGCAGCTTAGCGGGACTAGCGGGGGTTCCTGAGCAGTTCTTC.